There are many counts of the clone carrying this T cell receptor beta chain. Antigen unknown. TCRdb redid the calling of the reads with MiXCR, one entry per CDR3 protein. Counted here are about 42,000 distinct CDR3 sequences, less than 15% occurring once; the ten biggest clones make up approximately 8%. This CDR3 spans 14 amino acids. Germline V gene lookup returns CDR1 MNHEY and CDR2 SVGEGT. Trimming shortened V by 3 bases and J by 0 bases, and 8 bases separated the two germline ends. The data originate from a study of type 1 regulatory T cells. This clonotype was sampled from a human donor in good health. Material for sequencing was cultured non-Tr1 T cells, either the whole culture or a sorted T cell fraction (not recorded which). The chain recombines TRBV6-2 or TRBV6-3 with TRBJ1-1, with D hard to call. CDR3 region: CASSYSYLNTEAFF. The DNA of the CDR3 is TGTGCCAGCAGTTATTCCTACTTGAACACTGAAGCTTTCTTT.